This paragraph reports one T cell receptor (beta chain). Germline V lookup: CDR1 MNHNY, CDR2 SVGAGI (reference sequence). The CDR3 length is 15 residues. Trimming removed 7 bases at V and 3 bases at J, with 18 bases between. This specimen comes from a study of control samples from healthy donors and cancer patients. Repertoires were generated with immunoSEQ multiplex PCR, while TCRdb's copy carries only in-frame clones and drops some. The sample lists about 120,000 clones, more than 75% occurring once. The clonotype comes from a woman in her 70s in good health. Specimen: blood. The rearrangement joins TRBV6-6 to TRBJ1-2; D uncertain. The CDR3 protein is CASTVTSGIHYGYTF. The CDR3 nucleotides read TGTGCCAGCACTGTTACGTCGGGTATTCACTATGGCTACACCTTC.